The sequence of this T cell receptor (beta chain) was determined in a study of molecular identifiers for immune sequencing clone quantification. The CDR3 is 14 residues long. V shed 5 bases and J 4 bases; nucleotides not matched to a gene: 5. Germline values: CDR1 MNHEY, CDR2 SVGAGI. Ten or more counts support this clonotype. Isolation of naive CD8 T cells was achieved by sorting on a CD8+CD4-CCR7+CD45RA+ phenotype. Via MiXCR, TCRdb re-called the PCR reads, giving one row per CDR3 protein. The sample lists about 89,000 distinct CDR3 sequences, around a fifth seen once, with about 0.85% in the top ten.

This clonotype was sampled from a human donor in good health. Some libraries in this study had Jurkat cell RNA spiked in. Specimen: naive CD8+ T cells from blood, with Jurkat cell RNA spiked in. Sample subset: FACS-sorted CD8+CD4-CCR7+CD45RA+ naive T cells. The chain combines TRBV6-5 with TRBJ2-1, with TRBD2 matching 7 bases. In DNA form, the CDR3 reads TGTGCCAGCAGTGAGCGGGGAGTATACAATGAGCAGTTCTTC. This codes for CASSERGVYNEQFF.